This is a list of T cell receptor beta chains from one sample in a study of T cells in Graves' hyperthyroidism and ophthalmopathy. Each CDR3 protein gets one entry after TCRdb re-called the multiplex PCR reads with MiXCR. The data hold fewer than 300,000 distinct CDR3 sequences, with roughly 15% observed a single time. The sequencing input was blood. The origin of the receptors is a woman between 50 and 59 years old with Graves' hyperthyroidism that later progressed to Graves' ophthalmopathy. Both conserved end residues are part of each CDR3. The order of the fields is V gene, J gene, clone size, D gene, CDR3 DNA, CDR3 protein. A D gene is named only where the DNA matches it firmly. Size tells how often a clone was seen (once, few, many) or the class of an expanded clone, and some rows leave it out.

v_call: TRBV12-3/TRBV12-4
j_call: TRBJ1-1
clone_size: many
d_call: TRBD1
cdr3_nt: TGTGCCAGCAGGGCCCCGGGACAGCTAAACACTGAAGCTTTCTTT
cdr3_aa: CASRAPGQLNTEAFF

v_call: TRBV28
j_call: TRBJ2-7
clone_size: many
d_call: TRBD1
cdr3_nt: TGTGCCAGCAACGTTTATTCGTCGGGACAGGGCTCCTACGAGCAGTACTTC
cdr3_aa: CASNVYSSGQGSYEQYF

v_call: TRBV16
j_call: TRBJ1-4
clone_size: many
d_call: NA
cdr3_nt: TGTGCCAGCAGCCTGGACAGCCTTAATGAAAAACTGTTTTTT
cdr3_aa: CASSLDSLNEKLFF

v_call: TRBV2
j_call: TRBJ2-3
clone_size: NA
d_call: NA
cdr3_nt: TGTGCCATCAGTGAGTGGGGCACAGATACGCAGTATTTT
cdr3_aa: CAISEWGTDTQYF

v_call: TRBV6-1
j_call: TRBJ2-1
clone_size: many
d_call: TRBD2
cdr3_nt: TGTGCCAGCAGTTCCCAAAGCGGGAGAAGTGACGGTGAGCAGTTCTTC
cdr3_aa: CASSSQSGRSDGEQFF

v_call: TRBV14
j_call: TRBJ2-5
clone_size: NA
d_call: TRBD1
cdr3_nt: TGTGCCAGCAGCCAAGGACAGGGCGCCCAGTACTTC
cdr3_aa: CASSQGQGAQYF

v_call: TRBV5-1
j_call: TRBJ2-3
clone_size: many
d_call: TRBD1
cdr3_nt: TGCGCCAGCAGCTTCAGGGGGTTTGAACCGGCAGATACGCAGTATTTT
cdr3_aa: CASSFRGFEPADTQYF

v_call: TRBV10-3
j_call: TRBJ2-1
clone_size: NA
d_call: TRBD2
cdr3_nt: TGTGCCATCAGTGTGGTAGCGGGAGGGCGGGGAAATGAGCAGTTCTTC
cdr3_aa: CAISVVAGGRGNEQFF

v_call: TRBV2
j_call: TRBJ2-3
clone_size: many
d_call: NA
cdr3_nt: TGTGCCAGCAGTGAAGATCGAGTAGGCACAGATACGCAGTATTTT
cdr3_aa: CASSEDRVGTDTQYF

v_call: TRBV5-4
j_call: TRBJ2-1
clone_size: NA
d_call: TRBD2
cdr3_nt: TGTGCCAGCAGCTCGACAGCGGGAGGAGTCTACAATGAGCAGTTCTTC
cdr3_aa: CASSSTAGGVYNEQFF

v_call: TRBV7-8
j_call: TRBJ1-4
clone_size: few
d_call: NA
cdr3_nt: TGTGCCAGCAGCTTCGAACGGGTGGGGGATGAAAAACTGTTTTTT
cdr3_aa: CASSFERVGDEKLFF

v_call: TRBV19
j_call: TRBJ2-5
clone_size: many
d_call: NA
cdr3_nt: TGTGCCAGTAGTATCGGTTCGGTCTACCAAGAGACCCAGTACTTC
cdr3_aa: CASSIGSVYQETQYF

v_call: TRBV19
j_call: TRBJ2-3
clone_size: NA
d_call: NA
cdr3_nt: TGTGCCAGTGGATCAGGGTCAGATACGCAGTATTTT
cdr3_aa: CASGSGSDTQYF

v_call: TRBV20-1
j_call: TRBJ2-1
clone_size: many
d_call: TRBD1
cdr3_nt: TGCAGTGCTAGAGTCGGGACAGGAGTTGACAATGAGCAGTTCTTC
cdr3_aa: CSARVGTGVDNEQFF

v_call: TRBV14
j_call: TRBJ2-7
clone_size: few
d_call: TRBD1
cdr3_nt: TGTGCCAGCAGCGCTTGGACAGGGGGCACCTTCCTAACCTACGAGCAGTACTTC
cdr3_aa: CASSAWTGGTFLTYEQYF

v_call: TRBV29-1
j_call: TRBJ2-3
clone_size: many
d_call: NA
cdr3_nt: TGCAGCGTTGGACACGGTGGGGGCACAGATACGCAGTATTTT
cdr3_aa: CSVGHGGGTDTQYF

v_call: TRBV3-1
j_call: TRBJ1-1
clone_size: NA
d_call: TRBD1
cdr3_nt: TGTGCCAGCAGCCAGGACAGGGGGCGCACTGAAGCTTTCTTT
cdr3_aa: CASSQDRGRTEAFF

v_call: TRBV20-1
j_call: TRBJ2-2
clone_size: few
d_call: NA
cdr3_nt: TGCAGTGCTAGGGTCAGGGCGGGCGGGGAGCTGTTTTTT
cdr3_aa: CSARVRAGGELFF

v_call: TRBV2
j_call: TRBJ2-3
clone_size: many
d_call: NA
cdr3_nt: TGTGCCAGCAGTGCTGAAGGGACGCAGTATTTT
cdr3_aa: CASSAEGTQYF

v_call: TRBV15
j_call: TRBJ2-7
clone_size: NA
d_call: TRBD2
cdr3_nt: TGTGCCACCAGCACCCAGGGAGGGGTATCCTACGAGCAGTACTTC
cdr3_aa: CATSTQGGVSYEQYF

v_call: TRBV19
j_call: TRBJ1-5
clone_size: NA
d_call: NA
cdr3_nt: TGTGCCAGTAGGCCGGGCCCCGCTAATCAGCCCCAGCATTTT
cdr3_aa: CASRPGPANQPQHF

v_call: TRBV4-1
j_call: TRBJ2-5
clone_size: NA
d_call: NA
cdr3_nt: TGCGCCAGCAGCCTTCGGGACACCTCCCGGGAGACCCAGTACTTC
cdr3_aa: CASSLRDTSRETQYF

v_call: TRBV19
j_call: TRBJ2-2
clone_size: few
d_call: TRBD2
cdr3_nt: TGTGCCAGTAGCCCGCCTCGTTGGGTGCGGGAGTGGACCGGGGAGCTGTTTTTT
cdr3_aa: CASSPPRWVREWTGELFF

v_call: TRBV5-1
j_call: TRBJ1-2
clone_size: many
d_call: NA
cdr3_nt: TGCGCCAGCAGCTTGGAACAGGGATCCGGCGGCTACACCTTC
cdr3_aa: CASSLEQGSGGYTF

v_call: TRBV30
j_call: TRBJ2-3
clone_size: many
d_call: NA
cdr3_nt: TGTGCCTGGAGTACCGGGACTAGCACAGATACGCAGTATTTT
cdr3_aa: CAWSTGTSTDTQYF